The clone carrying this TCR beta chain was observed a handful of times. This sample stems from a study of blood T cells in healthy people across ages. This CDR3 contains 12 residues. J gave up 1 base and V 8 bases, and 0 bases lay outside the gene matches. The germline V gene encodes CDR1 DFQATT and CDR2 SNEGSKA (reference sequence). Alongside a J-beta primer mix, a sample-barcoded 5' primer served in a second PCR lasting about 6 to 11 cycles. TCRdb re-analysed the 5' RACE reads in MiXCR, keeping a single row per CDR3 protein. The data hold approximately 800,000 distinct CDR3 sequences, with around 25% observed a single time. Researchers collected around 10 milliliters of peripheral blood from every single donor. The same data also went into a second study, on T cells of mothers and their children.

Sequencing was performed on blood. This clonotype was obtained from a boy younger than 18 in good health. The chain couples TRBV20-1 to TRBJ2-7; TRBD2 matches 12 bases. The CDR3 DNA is TGCAGTCTAGCGGGAGGGTCCTACGAGCAGTACTTC. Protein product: CSLAGGSYEQYF.